A selection of T cell receptor beta chains follows, all from one sample in a study of blood T cell repertoires in COVID-19. TCRdb keeps only in-frame clones here, not all; method: immunoSEQ multiplex PCR. This sample has approximately 210,000 clones, with roughly 80% found just once. Source material: peripheral blood. All receptors derive from a man aged 30 to 39 with active or convalescent COVID-19. Both conserved end residues are part of each CDR3. Fields, in order: V gene, D gene, J gene, clone size, CDR3 protein, CDR3 DNA. A D gene is named only where the DNA matches it firmly. Some rows have no size entry. The others give once, few or many, or a class for an expanded clone.

TRBV6-6,.,TRBJ2-7,.,CASRGNDYEQYF,TGTGCCAGCAGGGGCAACGACTACGAGCAGTACTTC
TRBV24-1,TRBD1,TRBJ1-4,.,CATCPDRPVEKLFF,TGTGCCACCTGCCCGGACAGGCCGGTCGAAAAACTGTTTTTT
TRBV6-5,.,TRBJ2-1,.,CASRRGSGHNEQFF,TGTGCCAGCCGTCGGGGGAGTGGGCACAATGAGCAGTTCTTC
TRBV5-4,TRBD2,TRBJ2-1,.,CASRKLTSGRSSYNEQFF,TGTGCCAGCAGAAAATTGACTAGCGGGAGGAGCTCCTACAATGAGCAGTTCTTC
TRBV30,.,TRBJ1-1,.,CAWSLQRTEAFF,TGTGCCTGGAGTTTGCAACGGACTGAAGCTTTCTTT
TRBV4-1,.,TRBJ2-7,.,CASSSGGEQYF,TGCGCCAGCAGCTCAGGAGGCGAGCAGTACTTC
TRBV4-1,TRBD2,TRBJ2-2,once,CASSQIGLAGGPPGELFF,TGCGCCAGCAGCCAAATTGGACTAGCGGGGGGGCCCCCCGGGGAGCTGTTTTTT
TRBV5-8,.,TRBJ2-5,few,CASSQSTIETQYF,TGTGCCAGCAGCCAGTCCACAATCGAGACCCAGTACTTC
TRBV20-1,TRBD2,TRBJ2-7,.,CSASRGGGSRYEQYF,TGCAGTGCTAGTAGGGGCGGGGGGAGCCGCTACGAGCAGTACTTC
TRBV6-5,.,TRBJ1-3,.,CASSSSRGGNTIYF,TGTGCCAGCAGTTCATCCCGGGGGGGAAACACCATATATTTT
TRBV27,.,TRBJ2-1,few,CASSLSTGVTGNEQFF,TGTGCCAGCAGTCTATCAACAGGCGTAACTGGCAATGAGCAGTTCTTC
TRBV9,TRBD2,TRBJ2-1,.,CASSERGQAGAYNEQFF,TGTGCCAGCAGCGAGAGGGGCCAGGCGGGAGCTTACAATGAGCAGTTCTTC
TRBV4-3,TRBD2,TRBJ2-1,.,CASSQDSLAGAFNEQFF,TGCGCCAGCAGCCAAGATTCACTAGCGGGGGCCTTCAATGAGCAGTTCTTC
TRBV5-1,.,TRBJ2-5,.,CASSLGAEWETQYF,TGCGCCAGCAGCTTGGGAGCGGAGTGGGAGACCCAGTACTTC
TRBV5-6,.,TRBJ1-6,.,CASSFGGRTSNNSPLHF,TGTGCCAGCAGCTTCGGAGGGAGGACAAGCAATAATTCACCCCTCCACTTT
TRBV10-3,TRBD2,TRBJ2-7,once,CAISESFGDYRGEQYF,TGTGCCATCAGTGAGTCGTTCGGGGACTACCGGGGCGAGCAGTACTTC
TRBV5-4,.,TRBJ2-3,.,CASSLTSTDTQYF,TGTGCCAGCAGTTTGACTAGTACGGATACGCAGTATTTT
TRBV9,TRBD2,TRBJ2-3,.,CASSVEGAGGLATQYF,TGTGCCAGCAGCGTAGAAGGAGCGGGGGGTCTGGCTACGCAGTATTTT
TRBV7-9,.,TRBJ1-6,.,CASSKQARYNSPLHF,TGTGCCAGCAGCAAGCAGGCTCGCTATAATTCACCCCTCCACTTT
TRBV5-5,.,TRBJ1-6,.,CASSLGHQTPNSPLHF,TGTGCCAGCAGCTTGGGACATCAAACACCAAATTCACCCCTCCACTTT
TRBV2,.,TRBJ1-5,.,CASKGQGIEGQPQHF,TGTGCCAGCAAGGGGCAGGGGATTGAAGGACAGCCCCAGCATTTT
TRBV28,TRBD2,TRBJ2-5,.,CASSPGGRETQYF,TGTGCCAGCAGCCCGGGGGGAAGAGAGACCCAGTACTTC
TRBV10-3,TRBD1,TRBJ1-1,.,CANAGQLNTEAFF,TGTGCCAACGCGGGACAGTTGAACACTGAAGCTTTCTTT